These 25 T cell receptor beta chains came from one sample sequenced in a study of T cell repertoires in cytomegalovirus infection. TCRdb re-analysed the reads in MiXCR, keeping a single row per CDR3 protein. The table lists about 920,000 distinct CDR3 sequences, 30% to 40% of them singletons. Their recognized antigens are unknown. Specimen: cultured CD8+ T cells from PBMCs, collected from culture after CMV antigen stimulation. These receptors were obtained from a human donor in good health (CMV status not recorded). Some clones in this sample may be carry-over from other donors' samples.

This chain joins TRBV5-6 and TRBJ1-6; perhaps TRBD1 as D (6 bases). The CDR3 is made up of 15 amino acids. V was clipped by 0 bases and J by 10 bases, with 14 bases between them. Looked up from germline, CDR1 is SGHDT and CDR2 is YYEEEE. CDR3 in DNA: TGTGCCAGCAGCTTGGGGGCCAGGGGCGCCTCACCCCTCCACTTT. Translation: CASSLGARGASPLHF.

The genes are TRBV7-9 and TRBJ2-2; possibly TRBD1 or TRBD2 for D (5 bases each). V was trimmed by 1 base and J by 6 bases, leaving 9 bases between them. CDR1 and CDR2 (germline): SEHNR, FQNEAQ (reference sequence). The CDR3 extends over 14 amino acids. In DNA form, the CDR3 reads TGTGCCAGCAGCTTAGTTGGGGGATCCGGGGAGCTGTTTTTT. It yields the protein CASSLVGGSGELFF.

In this sample, this clonotype turned up a few times. This sequence joins TRBV4-3 and TRBJ1-1; no reliable D call. Germline assignment: CDR1 LGHNA and CDR2 YSLEER. The CDR3 has 14 residues. The V end was cut by 0 bases, the J end by 0 bases, with 5 bases between. This CDR3 reads CASSQEAVNTEAFF. The CDR3 DNA is TGCGCCAGCAGCCAAGAAGCGGTGAACACTGAAGCTTTCTTT.

The V and J genes are TRBV27 and TRBJ2-3; D could derive from TRBD1 or TRBD2 (5 bases each). V lost 0 bases to trimming and J lost 4 bases, with 17 bases between them. This CDR3 is built from 17 residues. The germline CDR1 and CDR2 sequences are MNHEY and SMNVEV (reference sequence). Here the CDR3 DNA reads TGTGCCAGCAGTTTATCCTCGGGACCCTACCCCGCAGATACGCAGTATTTT. Translating it yields CASSLSSGPYPADTQYF.

Here the CDR3 reads CAITLDPGAVEAFF. DNA for the CDR3: TGTGCCATCACCCTCGACCCTGGGGCCGTTGAAGCTTTCTTT. This chain connects TRBV10-3 to TRBJ1-1; perhaps TRBD1 as D (5 bases). Trimming shortened V by 7 bases and J by 7 bases, and 19 bases separated the two germline ends. Germline V CDR1 and CDR2: ENHRY, SYGVKD. This CDR3 has 14 amino acids.

The rearrangement uses TRBV7-6 and TRBJ1-6; 7 nucleotides align to TRBD1. The germline CDR1 and CDR2 sequences are SGHVS and FNYEAQ. The CDR3 loop spans 17 amino acids. With V trimmed by 1 base and J by 7 bases, 10 bases remained unmatched. CDR3 bases: TGTGCCAGCAGCTTAGGTCCGGCAGGGGGAACGAATTCACCCCTCCACTTT. Its protein is CASSLGPAGGTNSPLHF.

This clonotype was seen many times. V usage is TRBV7-9 and J usage is TRBJ2-1; D might be TRBD1 (7 bases). The V and J ends lost 5 bases and 9 bases respectively, with 14 bases between them. CDR3 size: 13 residues. The germline CDR1 and CDR2 sequences are SEHNR and FQNEAQ (reference sequence). In DNA form, the CDR3 reads TGTGCCAGCAGCCCCGCAGGGGGAGGTGAGCAGTTCTTC. Translated, it gives CASSPAGGGEQFF.

The chain combines TRBV6-6 with TRBJ2-2; D is possibly TRBD2 (6 bases). Germline assignment: CDR1 MNHNY and CDR2 SVGAGI (reference sequence). CDR3 size: 15 residues. Trimming removed 2 bases from V and 6 bases from J, with 13 bases in between. CDR3: CASSYEPPGAGELFF. The CDR3 DNA is TGTGCCAGCAGTTACGAACCCCCGGGGGCCGGGGAGCTGTTTTTT.

V is TRBV12-3 or TRBV12-4 and J is TRBJ2-7; TRBD1 matches at 8 bases. The CDR3 covers 17 residues. J lost 2 bases, V lost 2 bases, and 11 bases had no gene match. The CDR3, as DNA: TGTGCCAGCAGTTTATCTTTGATTGGACAGGGACCCTACGAGCAGTACTTC. Translated: CASSLSLIGQGPYEQYF.

The chain employs TRBV6-6 and TRBJ1-1; tentative D call: TRBD1 (5 bases). Trimming left V 2 bases short and J 4 bases short, with 17 bases between. CDR1 and CDR2 from the germline V gene are MNHNY and SVGAGI (reference sequence). This CDR3 comprises 16 residues. CDR3 residues: CASSYPKTEKGTEAFF. The CDR3 nucleotides read TGTGCCAGCAGTTACCCAAAGACAGAGAAGGGCACTGAAGCTTTCTTT.

This clonotype was counted between two and nine times. V usage is TRBV7-8 and J usage is TRBJ2-3, with 7 positions matching TRBD2. Germline CDR1 and CDR2: SGHVS and FQNEAQ. The V and J ends lost 6 bases and 5 bases, in that order; junction bases with no gene match: 17. The CDR3 covers 17 residues. CDR3 amino acids: CASRRAGSGEQGDTQYF. In nucleotides, the CDR3 is TGTGCCAGCAGACGCGCAGGCAGCGGGGAACAAGGAGATACGCAGTATTTT.

This clonotype appeared a few times. The V and J genes are TRBV15 and TRBJ1-2; 11 bases line up with TRBD1. V trimming: 1 base; J trimming: 3 bases; junction bases outside the gene matches: 22. Germline lookup yields CDR1 LNHNV and CDR2 YYDKDF (reference sequence). The CDR3 length is 22 residues. This chain's CDR3 is CATSRAGTGGAQSQLGDYGYTF. CDR3 coding DNA: TGTGCCACCAGCAGAGCCGGGACAGGGGGTGCACAAAGCCAGCTCGGGGACTATGGCTACACCTTC.

This clonotype came up a few times. The V gene is TRBV7-9, the J gene TRBJ2-1; D possibly corresponds to TRBD2 (7 bases). CDR1 SEHNR and CDR2 FQNEAQ come from the germline V gene (reference sequence). This CDR3 has 17 residues. With 1 base removed from V and 2 bases from J, the gap between germline ends came to 15 bases. The CDR3 spells CASSLVRGAGPYNEQFF. The CDR3 nucleotides are TGTGCCAGCAGCTTAGTTCGGGGGGCGGGCCCCTACAATGAGCAGTTCTTC.

This clonotype has only a few counts. The V gene is TRBV5-4, the J gene TRBJ1-1; 8 nucleotides line up with TRBD1. Germline CDR1 SGHNT, CDR2 YYREEE (reference sequence). The V and J ends lost 1 base and 4 bases, in that order; junction bases with no gene match: 3. This CDR3 is built from 14 residues. CDR3 region: CASSLTGGATEAFF. Here the CDR3 DNA reads TGTGCCAGCAGCTTGACAGGGGGAGCCACTGAAGCTTTCTTT.

The chain couples TRBV7-9 to TRBJ2-3, with a tentative D call TRBD1 (6 bases). CDR3 length: 15 residues. V was trimmed by 5 bases and J by 0 bases, leaving 12 bases between them. Germline V gene lookup returns CDR1 SEHNR and CDR2 FQNEAQ (reference sequence). The CDR3 loop reads CASSPLTGSTDTQYF. In DNA form, the CDR3 reads TGTGCCAGCAGCCCTTTGACAGGAAGCACAGATACGCAGTATTTT. Based on the CDR3 plus reference TRBV7-9 and TRBJ2-3, the full variable domain is DTGVSQNPRHKITKRGQNVTFRCDPISEHNRLYWYRQTLGQGPEFLTYFQNEAQLEKSRLLSDRFSAERPKGSFSTLEIQRTEQGDSAMYLCASSPLTGSTDTQYFGPGTRLTVL.

This clonotype has only a few counts. V gene TRBV4-1 combines with J gene TRBJ2-7, with TRBD1 matching 9 bases. CDR1 and CDR2 from the germline V gene are MGHRA and YSYEKL. The CDR3 loop spans 16 amino acids. The ends lost 1 base at V and 5 bases at J; junction bases unmatched: 9. In DNA, the CDR3 is TGCGCCAGCAGCCAAGGTTCCGGACAGGGGACGCACGAGCAGTACTTC. This sequence encodes CASSQGSGQGTHEQYF.

The V and J genes are TRBV4-2 and TRBJ1-3, with D perhaps TRBD1 (5 bases). The V end lost 0 bases, the J end lost 2 bases, and 17 bases lay between the germline ends. The germline V gene has CDR1 LGHNA and CDR2 YNFKEQ. There are 18 residues in the CDR3. The CDR3 is CASSQDMSGSFTGNTIYF. CDR3 DNA sequence: TGTGCCAGCAGCCAAGATATGTCAGGGAGCTTCACTGGAAACACCATATATTTT.

This chain connects TRBV2 to TRBJ2-1, with unresolved D. The V end lost 8 bases, the J end lost 9 bases, and 11 bases lay between the germline ends. This CDR3 spans 11 amino acids. Germline V CDR1 and CDR2: SNHLY, FYNNEI. CDR3 sequence reads: CASPKAGEQFF. DNA of the CDR3: TGTGCCAGCCCGAAGGCCGGTGAGCAGTTCTTC.

This clonotype was recorded at least ten times. The V call is TRBV4-3, the J call TRBJ2-1; TRBD1 matches 9 bases. The CDR3 consists of 17 residues. V was clipped by 0 bases and J by 5 bases; unmatched bases: 8. Germline V gene lookup returns CDR1 LGHNA and CDR2 YSLEER. The CDR3 nucleotides are TGCGCCAGCAGCCAAGATCTTGGGACAGGGAGTAACAATGAGCAGTTCTTC. Protein: CASSQDLGTGSNNEQFF.

V usage is TRBV4-1 and J usage is TRBJ2-5; 15 nucleotides align to TRBD2. The germline V gene encodes CDR1 MGHRA and CDR2 YSYEKL. There are 19 residues in the CDR3. The V and J ends lost 2 bases and 5 bases, in that order; junction bases with no gene match: 12. CDR3 DNA sequence: TGCGCCAGCAGCCAAAGAAGCAGGACTAGCGGGGGGGCCGAGGAGACCCAGTACTTC. The encoded protein is CASSQRSRTSGGAEETQYF.

This clonotype was detected ten times or more. The V and J genes are TRBV12-3 or TRBV12-4 and TRBJ2-7, with D possibly being TRBD1 (5 bases). Trimming pared 5 bases from V and 3 bases from J, leaving 14 bases between. The length of the CDR3 is 14 residues. Written as DNA, the CDR3 is TGTGCCAGCAGTCCGAGTGGACATTTCTACGAGCAGTACGTC. Amino acid sequence: CASSPSGHFYEQYV.

This clonotype has ten or more counts. This chain uses TRBV28 with TRBJ2-2; no clear D. The CDR3 contains 15 residues. The V gene lost 2 bases and the J gene lost 0 bases, with 7 bases spanning the gap. Germline assignment: CDR1 MDHEN and CDR2 SYDVKM. CDR3 in DNA: TGTGCCAGCAGTTTAGAGCTCCCGAACACCGGGGAGCTGTTTTTT. Translation gives CASSLELPNTGELFF.

This chain links TRBV4-3 with TRBJ2-5; perhaps TRBD1 as D (6 bases). CDR1 and CDR2 from the germline V gene are LGHNA and YSLEER. The CDR3 covers 15 residues. V lost 5 bases, J lost 0 bases, and 13 bases lay in between. CDR3 region: CASSAGWTDQETQYF. CDR3 nucleotide sequence: TGCGCCAGCAGCGCAGGGTGGACAGACCAAGAGACCCAGTACTTC.

CDR3 sequence: CASSVSGTGGGNEQFF. The CDR3 bases are TGTGCCAGCAGCGTGTCCGGGACAGGGGGGGGCAATGAGCAGTTCTTC. The gene calls are TRBV9 and TRBJ2-1, with TRBD1 identical over 11 bases. J was trimmed by 6 bases and V by 2 bases; bases with no gene match: 7. CDR3 length: 16 amino acids. The germline V gene has CDR1 SGDLS and CDR2 YYNGEE.

The chain carries TRBV5-1 and TRBJ1-2, with 7 bases matching TRBD1. The germline gives CDR1 SGHRS, CDR2 YFSETQ. The CDR3 totals 14 residues. With 2 bases clipped from V and 6 bases from J, the junction kept 7 bases outside the gene matches. CDR3 DNA sequence: TGCGCCAGCAGCTTAACAGGGGTTATAGATGGCTACACCTTC. Protein product: CASSLTGVIDGYTF.